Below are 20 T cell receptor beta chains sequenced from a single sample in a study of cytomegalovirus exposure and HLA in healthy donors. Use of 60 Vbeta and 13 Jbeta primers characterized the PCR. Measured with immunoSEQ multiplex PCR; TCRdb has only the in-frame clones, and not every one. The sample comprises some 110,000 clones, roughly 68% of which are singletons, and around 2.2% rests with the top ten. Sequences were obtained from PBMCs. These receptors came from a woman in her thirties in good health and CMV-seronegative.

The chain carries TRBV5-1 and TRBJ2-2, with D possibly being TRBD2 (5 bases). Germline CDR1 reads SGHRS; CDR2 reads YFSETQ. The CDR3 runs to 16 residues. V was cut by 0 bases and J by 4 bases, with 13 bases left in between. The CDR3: CASSLDASSGTGELFF. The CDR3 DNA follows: TGCGCCAGCAGCTTGGATGCTAGCAGTGGCACCGGGGAGCTGTTTTTT.

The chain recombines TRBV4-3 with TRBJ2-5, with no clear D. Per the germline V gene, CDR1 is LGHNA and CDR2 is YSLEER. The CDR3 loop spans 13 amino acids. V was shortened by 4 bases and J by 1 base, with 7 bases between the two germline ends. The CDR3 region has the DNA TGCGCCAGCAGCCGTCGAGTCCAAGAGACCCAGTACTTC. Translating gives CASSRRVQETQYF.

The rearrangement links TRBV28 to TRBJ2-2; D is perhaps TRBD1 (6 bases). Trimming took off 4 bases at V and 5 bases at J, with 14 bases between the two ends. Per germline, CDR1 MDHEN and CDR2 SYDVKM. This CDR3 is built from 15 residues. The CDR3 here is CASSSAGAPTGELFF. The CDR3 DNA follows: TGTGCCAGCAGTTCCGCAGGGGCCCCTACCGGGGAGCTGTTTTTT.

Here the CDR3 reads CASSLGGGYTDTQYF. CDR3 coding DNA: TGTGCCAGCAGCTTAGGAGGCGGGTACACAGATACGCAGTATTTT. This rearrangement joins TRBV11-1 to TRBJ2-3; a possible D gene is TRBD2 (5 bases). Germline loops: CDR1 SGHAT, CDR2 FQDESV (reference sequence). This CDR3 has 15 amino acids. The V gene lost 1 base and the J gene lost 2 bases, with 10 bases spanning the gap.

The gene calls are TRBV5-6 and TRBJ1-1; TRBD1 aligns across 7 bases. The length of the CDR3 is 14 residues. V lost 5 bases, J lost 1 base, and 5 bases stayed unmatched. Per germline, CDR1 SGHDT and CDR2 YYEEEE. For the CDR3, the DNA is TGTGCCAGCAGGGAGACAGGGAAGAACACTGAAGCTTTCTTT. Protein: CASRETGKNTEAFF.

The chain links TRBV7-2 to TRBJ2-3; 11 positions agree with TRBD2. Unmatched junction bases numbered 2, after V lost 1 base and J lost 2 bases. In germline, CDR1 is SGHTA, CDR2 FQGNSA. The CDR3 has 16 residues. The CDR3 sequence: CASSLDSGRATDTQYF. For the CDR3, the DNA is TGTGCCAGCAGCTTAGATAGCGGGAGGGCCACAGATACGCAGTATTTT.

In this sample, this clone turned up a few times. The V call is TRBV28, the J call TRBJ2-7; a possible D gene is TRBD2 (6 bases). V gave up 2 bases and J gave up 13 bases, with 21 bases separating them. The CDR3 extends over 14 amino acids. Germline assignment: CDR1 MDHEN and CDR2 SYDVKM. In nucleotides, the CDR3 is TGTGCCAGCAGTTTAGAGGGGACTGCAAGAGGGGCATACTTC. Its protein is CASSLEGTARGAYF.

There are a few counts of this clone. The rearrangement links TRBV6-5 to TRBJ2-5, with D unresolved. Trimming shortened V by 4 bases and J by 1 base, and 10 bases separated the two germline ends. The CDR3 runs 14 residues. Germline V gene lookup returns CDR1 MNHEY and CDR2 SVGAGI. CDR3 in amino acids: CASSLSGTQETQYF. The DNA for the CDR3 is TGTGCCAGCAGTTTGTCGGGTACCCAAGAGACCCAGTACTTC.

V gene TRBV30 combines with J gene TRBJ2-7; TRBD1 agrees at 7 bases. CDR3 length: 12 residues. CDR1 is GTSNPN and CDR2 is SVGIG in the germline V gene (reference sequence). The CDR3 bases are TGTGCTATGGACAGGACCTCCTACGAGCAGTACTTC. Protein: CAMDRTSYEQYF.

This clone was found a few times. The DNA for the CDR3 is TGTGCCAGCAGTGAAGCGTTGGCGGGTAGCACAGATACGCAGTATTTT. Its translation: CASSEALAGSTDTQYF. The rearrangement joins TRBV6-1 to TRBJ2-3; tentatively, D is TRBD2 (5 bases). Germline loops: CDR1 MNHNS, CDR2 SASEGT. CDR3 size: 16 residues. Trimming took 0 bases from V and 0 from J, leaving 10 bases between them.

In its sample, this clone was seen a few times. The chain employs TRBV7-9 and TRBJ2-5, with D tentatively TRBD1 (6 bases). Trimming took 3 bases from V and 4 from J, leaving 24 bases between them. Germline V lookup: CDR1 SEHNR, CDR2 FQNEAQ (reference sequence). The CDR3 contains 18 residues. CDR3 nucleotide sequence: TGTGCCAGCAGCTTTGACCCCAACCGGGACACCGGTCGAGAGACCCAGTACTTC. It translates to CASSFDPNRDTGRETQYF.

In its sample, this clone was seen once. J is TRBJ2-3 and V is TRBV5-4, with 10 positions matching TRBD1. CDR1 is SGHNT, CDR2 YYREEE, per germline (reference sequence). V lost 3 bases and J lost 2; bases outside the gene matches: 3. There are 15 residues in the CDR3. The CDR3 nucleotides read TGTGCCAGCAGCTGGGGACAGGGGATCACAGATACGCAGTATTTT. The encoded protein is CASSWGQGITDTQYF.

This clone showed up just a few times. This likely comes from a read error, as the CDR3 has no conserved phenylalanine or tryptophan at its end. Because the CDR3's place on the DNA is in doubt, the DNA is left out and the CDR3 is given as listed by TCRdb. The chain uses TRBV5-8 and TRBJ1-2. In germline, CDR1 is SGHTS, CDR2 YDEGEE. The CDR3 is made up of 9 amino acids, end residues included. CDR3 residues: CASSLGGEN.

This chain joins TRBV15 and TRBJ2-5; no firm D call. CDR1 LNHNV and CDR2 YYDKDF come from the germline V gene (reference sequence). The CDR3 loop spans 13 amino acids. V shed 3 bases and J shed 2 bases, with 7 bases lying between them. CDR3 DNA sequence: TGTGCCACCAGCAGCGGGTTACAAGAGACCCAGTACTTC. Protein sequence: CATSSGLQETQYF. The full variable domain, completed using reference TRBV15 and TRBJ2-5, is DAMVIQNPRYQVTQFGKPVTLSCSQTLNHNVMYWYQQKSSQAPKLLFHYYDKDFNNEADTPDNFQSRRPNTSFCFLDIRSPGLGDTAMYLCATSSGLQETQYFGPGTRLLVL.

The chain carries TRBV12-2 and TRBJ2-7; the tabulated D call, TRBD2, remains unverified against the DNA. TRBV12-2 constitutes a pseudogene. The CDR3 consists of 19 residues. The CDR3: CASRLVGAGEKPCGGEQYF. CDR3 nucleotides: TGTGCAAGTCGCTTAGTTGGGGCGGGAGAAAAACCTTGCGGGGGCGAGCAGTACTTC.

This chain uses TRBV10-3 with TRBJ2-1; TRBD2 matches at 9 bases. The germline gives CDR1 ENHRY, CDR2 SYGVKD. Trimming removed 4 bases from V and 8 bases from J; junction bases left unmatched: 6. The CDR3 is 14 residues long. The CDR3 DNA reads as TGTGCCATCAGTGGTCTAGCGGGATTTCATGAGCAGTTCTTC. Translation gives CAISGLAGFHEQFF.

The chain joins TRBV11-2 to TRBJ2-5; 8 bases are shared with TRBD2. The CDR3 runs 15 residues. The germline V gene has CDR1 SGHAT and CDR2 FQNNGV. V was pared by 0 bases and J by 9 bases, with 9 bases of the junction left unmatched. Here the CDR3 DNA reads TGTGCCAGCAGCTTAGAGGGACTAGGCCCAGGGGCCCAGTACTTC. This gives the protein CASSLEGLGPGAQYF.

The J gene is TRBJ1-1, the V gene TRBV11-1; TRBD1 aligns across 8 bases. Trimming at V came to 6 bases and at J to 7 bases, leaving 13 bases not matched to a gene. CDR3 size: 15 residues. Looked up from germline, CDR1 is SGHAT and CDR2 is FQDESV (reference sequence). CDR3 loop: CASRYSAGGAGEAFF. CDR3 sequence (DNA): TGTGCCAGCAGATATTCCGCAGGGGGCGCAGGTGAAGCTTTCTTT.

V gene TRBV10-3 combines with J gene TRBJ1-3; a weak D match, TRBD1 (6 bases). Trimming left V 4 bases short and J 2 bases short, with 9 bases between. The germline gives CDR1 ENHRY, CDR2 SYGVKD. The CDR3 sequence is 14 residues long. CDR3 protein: CAISGTDTGNTIYF. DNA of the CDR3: TGTGCCATCAGTGGGACAGATACTGGAAACACCATATATTTT.

CDR3: CASSLALSEGANTEAFF. The DNA of the CDR3 is TGTGCCAGCAGCTTAGCGCTGTCCGAGGGGGCGAACACTGAAGCTTTCTTT. The chain links TRBV7-9 to TRBJ1-1; 7 nucleotides match TRBD1. V gave up 0 bases and J gave up 1 base; unmatched junction bases: 8. This CDR3 is built from 17 residues. Germline-derived CDR1 and CDR2 are SEHNR and FQNEAQ (reference sequence).